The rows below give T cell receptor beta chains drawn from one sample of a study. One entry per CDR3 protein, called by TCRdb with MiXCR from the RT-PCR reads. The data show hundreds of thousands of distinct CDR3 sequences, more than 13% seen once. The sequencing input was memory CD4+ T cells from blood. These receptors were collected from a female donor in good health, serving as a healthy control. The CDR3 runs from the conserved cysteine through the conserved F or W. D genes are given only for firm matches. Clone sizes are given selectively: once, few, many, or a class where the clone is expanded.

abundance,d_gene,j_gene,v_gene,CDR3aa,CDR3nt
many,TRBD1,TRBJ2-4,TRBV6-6,CASNSGQGKNIQYF,TGTGCCAGCAACTCGGGACAGGGAAAAAACATTCAGTACTTC
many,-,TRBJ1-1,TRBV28,CASSLVGRGAINTEAFF,TGTGCCAGCAGTTTAGTGGGCAGGGGCGCTATCAACACTGAAGCTTTCTTT
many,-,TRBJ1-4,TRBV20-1,CSATPQDRLRYEKLFF,TGCAGTGCTACTCCGCAGGACAGACTCCGTTATGAAAAACTGTTTTTT
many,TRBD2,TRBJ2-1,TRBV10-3,CAIRGTSGRDYNEQFF,TGTGCCATCAGGGGGACTAGCGGGAGGGATTACAATGAGCAGTTCTTC
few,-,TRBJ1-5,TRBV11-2,CASSLDRTKPQHF,TGTGCCAGCAGCTTGGACCGGACGAAGCCCCAGCATTTT
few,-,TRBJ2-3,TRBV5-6,CASSPVMGTQYF,TGTGCCAGCAGCCCCGTTATGGGCACGCAGTATTTT
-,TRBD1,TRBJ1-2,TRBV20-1,CSADPMTGGYGYTF,TGCAGTGCTGATCCAATGACAGGGGGCTATGGCTACACCTTC
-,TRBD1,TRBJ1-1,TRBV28,CASRPGTGETEAFF,TGTGCCAGCAGACCGGGGACAGGGGAGACTGAAGCTTTCTTT
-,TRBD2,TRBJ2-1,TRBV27,CASSVYVSGRNEQFF,TGTGCCAGCAGTGTGTATGTTAGCGGGAGAAATGAGCAGTTCTTC
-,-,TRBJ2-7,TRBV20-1,CSARGTARSEQYF,TGCAGTGCTAGAGGGACAGCCCGGTCCGAGCAGTACTTC
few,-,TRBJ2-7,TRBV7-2,CASSLGLAVDEQYF,TGTGCCAGCAGCTTAGGGCTAGCAGTCGACGAGCAGTACTTC
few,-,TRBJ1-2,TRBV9,CASSVGAATYGYTF,TGTGCCAGCAGCGTAGGGGCGGCGACCTATGGCTACACCTTC
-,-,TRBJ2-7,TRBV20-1,CSALYSPQGYFSTYEQYF,TGCAGTGCTCTCTATTCCCCTCAAGGTTACTTTTCAACCTACGAGCAGTACTTC
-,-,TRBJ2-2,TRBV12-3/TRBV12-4,CASSGASSGELFF,TGTGCCAGCAGCGGGGCGTCGAGCGGGGAGCTGTTTTTT
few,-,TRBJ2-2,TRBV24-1,CATSDLPSAKTGELFF,TGTGCCACCAGTGATTTGCCTAGCGCGAAAACCGGGGAGCTGTTTTTT
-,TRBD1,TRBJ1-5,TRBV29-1,CSARSGQGGSQPQHF,TGCAGCGCCCGATCGGGACAGGGGGGGAGTCAGCCCCAGCATTTT
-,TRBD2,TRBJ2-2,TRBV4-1,CASSQSGGINTGELFF,TGCGCCAGCAGCCAATCGGGAGGAATCAACACCGGGGAGCTGTTTTTT
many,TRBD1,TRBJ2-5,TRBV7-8,CASSPRQGRQQETQYF,TGTGCCAGCAGCCCGAGACAGGGTAGGCAGCAAGAGACCCAGTACTTC
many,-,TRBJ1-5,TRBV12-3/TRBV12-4,CASSPPQGFGSNQPQHF,TGTGCCAGCAGTCCCCCCCAGGGCTTCGGGAGCAATCAGCCCCAGCATTTT
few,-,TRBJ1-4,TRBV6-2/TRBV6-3,CATKTTVEKLFF,TGTGCCACCAAGACGACGGTCGAAAAACTGTTTTTT
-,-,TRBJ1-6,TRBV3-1,CASSDLPGSPLHF,TGTGCCAGCTCGGACCTGCCTGGTTCACCCCTCCACTTT
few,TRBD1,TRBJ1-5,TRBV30,CAWEGAGRGQPQHF,TGTGCCTGGGAGGGGGCAGGCAGAGGTCAGCCCCAGCATTTT
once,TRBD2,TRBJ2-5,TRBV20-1,CSARDGGGLKETQYF,TGCAGTGCTAGAGACGGCGGGGGACTGAAAGAGACCCAGTACTTC
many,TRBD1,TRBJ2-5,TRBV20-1,CSTQPGQGETQYF,TGCAGTACCCAGCCGGGACAGGGGGAGACCCAGTACTTC
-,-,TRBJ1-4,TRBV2,CASSELIGGEKLFF,TGTGCCAGCAGTGAATTGATAGGAGGTGAAAAACTGTTTTTT
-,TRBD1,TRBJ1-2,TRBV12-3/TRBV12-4,CASSFLADRANYGYTF,TGTGCCAGCAGTTTCCTTGCGGACAGGGCTAACTATGGCTACACCTTC
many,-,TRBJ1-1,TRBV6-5,CASSLPGVRTEAFF,TGTGCCAGCAGTCTCCCCGGGGTTCGAACTGAAGCTTTCTTT
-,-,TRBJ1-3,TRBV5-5,CASSLVSDYSGNTIYF,TGTGCCAGCAGCTTGGTTTCAGACTACTCTGGAAACACCATATATTTT
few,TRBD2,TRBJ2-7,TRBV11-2,CASRTSGSHEQYF,TGTGCCAGCAGGACTAGCGGGAGCCACGAGCAGTACTTC
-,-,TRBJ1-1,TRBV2,CASSIDPNTEAFF,TGTGCCAGCAGTATCGACCCTAACACTGAAGCTTTCTTT
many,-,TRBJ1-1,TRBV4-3,CASSQEGQGTEAFF,TGCGCCAGCAGCCAAGAGGGCCAGGGCACTGAAGCTTTCTTT
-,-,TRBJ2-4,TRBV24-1,CATSDLGSTLTPENIQYF,TGTGCCACCAGTGATTTGGGCAGCACCCTCACACCAGAAAACATTCAGTACTTC
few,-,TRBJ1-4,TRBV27,CASSFYATNEKLFF,TGTGCCAGCAGTTTTTATGCAACTAATGAAAAACTGTTTTTT
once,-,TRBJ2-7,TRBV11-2,CASSLMYTYEQYF,TGTGCCAGCAGCCTCATGTATACCTACGAGCAGTACTTC
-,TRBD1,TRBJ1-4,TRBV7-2,CASSANRGRVEKLFF,TGTGCCAGCAGCGCAAACAGGGGGCGGGTGGAAAAACTGTTTTTT
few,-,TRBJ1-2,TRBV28,CASRSEVVSGYTF,TGTGCCAGCAGATCCGAGGTGGTCTCTGGCTACACCTTC
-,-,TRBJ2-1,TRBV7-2,CASSLLGGSGNEQFF,TGTGCCAGCAGCCTACTAGGAGGGAGTGGGAATGAGCAGTTCTTC
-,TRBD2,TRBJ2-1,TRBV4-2,CASSQVWAGGPGSTNNEQFF,TGTGCCAGCAGCCAAGTTTGGGCGGGAGGGCCGGGGAGCACAAACAATGAGCAGTTCTTC
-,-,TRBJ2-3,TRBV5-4,CASSQGTPWDTQYF,TGTGCCAGCAGCCAAGGGACCCCATGGGATACGCAGTATTTT
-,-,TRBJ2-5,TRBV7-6,CASSLRVTETQYF,TGTGCCAGCAGCTTGAGGGTGACAGAGACCCAGTACTTC
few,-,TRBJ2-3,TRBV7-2,CASITQRTDTQYF,TGTGCCAGCATAACCCAACGCACAGATACGCAGTATTTT
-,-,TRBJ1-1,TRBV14,CASRAGARSTEAFF,TGTGCCAGCAGGGCTGGGGCGCGGAGCACTGAAGCTTTCTTT
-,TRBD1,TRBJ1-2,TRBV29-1,CSVPILTGGYGYTF,TGCAGCGTCCCCATCTTGACAGGGGGCTATGGCTACACCTTC